The clone carrying this T cell receptor beta chain has ten or more counts. Its antigen remains unidentified. CDR1 LGHNA and CDR2 YNFKEQ come from the germline V gene. This CDR3 has 14 amino acids. Deletions cut 0 bases from V and 8 bases from J, with 13 bases between. Between about 18 and 33 mg of unsorted bulk tissue served as the source from which RNA and DNA were co-extracted. This sample is part of a study of tumor-infiltrating lymphocytes in primary liver carcinoma. As for the study in general: Every sample contained roughly 3.5 to 7.13 million productive TCRbeta reads, and these numbers were similar from one tissue type to another.

TCR beta cDNA was reverse-transcribed from 500 ng of total RNA. The reaction used a constant-region primer and ProtoScript II reverse transcriptase. Modified slightly, ARM-PCR produced TCR beta libraries over three nested multiplex PCR rounds. In the first two PCR rounds, TRBV1-TRBV30 forward primers were paired with a C-beta reverse primer, and each round lasted approximately 9 cycles. TCRdb reprocessed the multiplex PCR reads via MiXCR and lists one record per CDR3 protein. The repertoire holds tens of thousands of distinct CDR3 sequences, about two thirds seen once, with 29% in the top ten. Study results and limitations: The study found only about 7-24% of top clones in all five tumor regions.

The J gene is TRBJ1-2, the V gene TRBV4-2; D call uncertain. Sequencing was performed on liver tumor tissue from sampling region 5. Subset specified: tumor region T5, tumor centre. The receptor comes from a man in his forties or fifties with primary liver carcinoma and hepatitis B virus infection. CDR3 sequence: CASSQESSRWGYTF. The CDR3 DNA follows: TGTGCCAGCAGCCAAGAATCGTCTAGATGGGGCTACACCTTC.